The clone carrying this T cell receptor (beta chain) was observed many times. Its target is not known. TCRdb analysed the reads with MiXCR anew, one entry per CDR3 protein. The repertoire holds 250,000 to 300,000 distinct CDR3 sequences, with approximately 17% as singletons. The sample belongs to a study of T cell repertoires in cytomegalovirus infection. The CDR3 runs 16 residues. Germline V gene lookup returns CDR1 SGHVS and CDR2 FQNEAQ. J gave up 6 bases and V 0 bases, and 3 bases lay outside the gene matches. Study observations and caveats: Pooled public TCR beta family frequency picked out CMV carriers with the relevant HLA.

The rearrangement joins TRBV7-8 to TRBJ1-5, with TRBD1 matching over 12 bases. Sample: CD8+ T cells from PBMCs. This sequence originates from a human donor in good health (CMV status not recorded). Some clones in this sample may be carry-over from other donors' samples. The CDR3 DNA follows: TGTGCCAGCAGCTTAGCGGGGACAGGGGGCAGTCAGCCCCAGCATTTT. Amino acids: CASSLAGTGGSQPQHF.